Listed below are T cell receptor beta chains from one sample, sequenced in a study of blood T cell repertoires in COVID-19. Produced via immunoSEQ multiplex PCR; TCRdb's table is partial and in-frame only. The sample yields roughly 200,000 clones, 60% to 85% seen once. Sequencing input: peripheral blood. The receptors derive from a woman between 65 and 79 years old with acute or convalescent COVID-19. Both conserved end residues are part of each CDR3. A D gene is named only where the DNA matches it firmly. Clone size is shown for a subset of rows, as once, few, many or a class of expanded clone.

>TRBJ2-7|-|-|TRBV7-3
TGTGCCAGCAGCTTACACAGTAGTTACGAGCAGTACTTC
CASSLHSSYEQYF
>TRBJ1-6|once|TRBD1|TRBV11-1
TGTGCCAGCAGCCCGACAGGGAATGGTTCACCCCTCCACTTT
CASSPTGNGSPLHF
>TRBJ1-1|-|-|TRBV14
TGTGCCAGCAGCAAAGGACAGAGACAAATGAACACTGAAGCTTTCTTT
CASSKGQRQMNTEAFF
>TRBJ2-1|-|TRBD2|TRBV28
TGTGCCAGCAGTTCCCCAGCGGGAGCCATGGGCAATGAGCAGTTCTTC
CASSSPAGAMGNEQFF
>TRBJ1-1|-|TRBD1|TRBV28
TGTGCCAGCAGTTCCCCCGACAGGGGGCACGCTGAAGCTTTCTTT
CASSSPDRGHAEAFF
>TRBJ2-2|-|-|TRBV28
TGTGCCAGCAGTTTCTCAGACAGGATAGGCGTCGGGGAGCTGTTTTTT
CASSFSDRIGVGELFF
>TRBJ1-1|-|-|TRBV2
TGTGCCAGCAGCGAAGGGGAGGAAATTGGTAACACTGAAGCTTTCTTT
CASSEGEEIGNTEAFF
>TRBJ1-4|-|TRBD1|TRBV29-1
TGCAGCGTGGGACAGGCAACTAATGAAAAACTGTTTTTT
CSVGQATNEKLFF
>TRBJ1-1|few|-|TRBV28
TGTGCCAGCAGTTTCAGGGTCCTCGGGGCTTTCTTT
CASSFRVLGAFF
>TRBJ2-1|-|TRBD2|TRBV24-1
TGTGCCACCAGTGAGACCGGGACTACCTACAATGAGCAGTTCTTC
CATSETGTTYNEQFF
>TRBJ2-1|-|-|TRBV14
TGTGCCAGCAGCCAAGATAGCAGGGCCAATGAGCAGTTCTTC
CASSQDSRANEQFF
>TRBJ1-4|once|-|TRBV18
TGTGCCAGCTCCCAAAGTTTGGTCGCGGCAGTTACTAATGAAAAACTGTTTTTT
CASSQSLVAAVTNEKLFF
>TRBJ2-1|-|TRBD2|TRBV11-3
TGTGCCAGCAGCCCAGGGACTAGCGGGAGAGGTGAGCAGTTCTTC
CASSPGTSGRGEQFF